This T cell receptor (beta chain) was sequenced for a study of blood T cells in healthy people across ages. Germline values: CDR1 MGHDK, CDR2 SYGVNS. V dropped 1 base and J dropped 3 bases, with 4 bases sitting between them. This CDR3 spans 12 amino acids. Primed by a sample-barcoded 5' primer and a J-beta primer mix, a second PCR proceeded for about 6 to 12 cycles. TCRdb reanalysed the 5' RACE reads using MiXCR and keeps one entry per CDR3 protein. The table includes about 800,000 distinct CDR3 sequences, 55% to 70% detected once. The sequencing sample was made of blood. V and J are TRBV25-1 and TRBJ2-7, with unresolved D. The sequence was collected from a young man in good health. The CDR3 sequence: CASSEWIYEQYF. CDR3 sequence (DNA): TGTGCCAGCAGTGAATGGATCTACGAGCAGTACTTC.